This T cell receptor beta chain was found in a study of blood T cell repertoires in COVID-19. The length of the CDR3 is 15 residues. V was pared by 4 bases and J by 1 base, with 13 bases between. CDR1 is SGHRS and CDR2 is YFSETQ in the germline V gene. Generated by immunoSEQ multiplex PCR, the TCRdb table keeps only in-frame clones and is missing some. The sample includes about 270,000 clones, 85% to 90% of them seen just once. The rearrangement uses TRBV5-1 and TRBJ2-3; a possible D gene is TRBD2 (6 bases). Sequencing input: PBMCs or T cells enriched from blood (not recorded which). The clonotype was recovered from a young woman with acute COVID-19. Here the CDR3 DNA reads TGCGCCAGCAGCGCGGGACCGATACGCACAGATACGCAGTATTTT. Residues: CASSAGPIRTDTQYF. The whole variable domain, filled in from reference TRBV5-1 and TRBJ2-3, reads KAGVTQTPRYLIKTRGQQVTLSCSPISGHRSVSWYQQTPGQGLQFLFEYFSETQRNKGNFPGRFSGRQFSNSRSEMNVSTLELGDSALYLCASSAGPIRTDTQYFGPGTRLTVL.